This is a list of T cell receptor beta chains from one sample in a study of memory CD4+ T cells and cytomegalovirus serostatus. Clones were read by immunoSEQ multiplex PCR, and TCRdb kept only the in-frame ones, dropping some. The table has 50,000 to 65,000 clones, roughly 80% seen once. The source material was memory CD4+ T cells from blood. These receptors were obtained from an adult in good health and CMV-seronegative. Each CDR3 is given with its conserved first and last residue. A D gene is named only where the DNA matches it firmly. Clone size appears in some rows only: once, few, many, or a class for an expanded clone.

>TRBV6-4|TRBD1|TRBJ1-5|.
TGTGCCAGCAGTGACTCGAGGGGAGGACAGGGTTATCAGCCCCAGCATTTT
CASSDSRGGQGYQPQHF
>TRBV7-2|.|TRBJ1-2|.
TGTGCCAGCAGCCCTATACCTGGGCATGGCTACACCTTC
CASSPIPGHGYTF
>TRBV7-9|TRBD1|TRBJ1-1|.
TGTGCCAGCAGCTCCAGGACAGGGGCCCTGAACACTGAAGCTTTCTTT
CASSSRTGALNTEAFF
>TRBV6-4|TRBD1|TRBJ2-3|few
TGTGCCAGCAGACGGACAGGGGGCCACGCAGATACGCAGTATTTT
CASRRTGGHADTQYF
>TRBV7-2|.|TRBJ2-5|.
TGTGCCAGCAGCTCACAACAGCAAAAAGAGACCCAGTACTTC
CASSSQQQKETQYF
>TRBV30|.|TRBJ1-2|.
TGTGCCTGGACCTACACTGGAACCTATGGCTACACCTTC
CAWTYTGTYGYTF
>TRBV7-2|.|TRBJ1-5|few
TGTGCCAGCAGCTTAGAGGGCGGACAGCCCCAGCATTTT
CASSLEGGQPQHF
>TRBV5-1|.|TRBJ1-3|.
TGCGCCAGCAGCTTGGAAGGGGGGGCCACCATATATTTT
CASSLEGGATIYF
>TRBV19|.|TRBJ1-1|few
TGTGCCAGTAGTATCAACAAAGCGAACACTGAAGCTTTCTTT
CASSINKANTEAFF
>TRBV11-2|.|TRBJ1-2|.
TGTGCCAGCAGCTTAGTGCGGGGGCACGGCTACACCTTC
CASSLVRGHGYTF
>TRBV2|TRBD2|TRBJ2-3|.
TGTGCCAGCAAGGAGCGGGAGTTTGAAGATACGCAGTATTTT
CASKEREFEDTQYF
>TRBV18|TRBD2|TRBJ2-7|.
TGTGCCAGCTCACCCCAGGGACTAGCGGGGGGACCCACGTACGAGCAGTACTTC
CASSPQGLAGGPTYEQYF
>TRBV14|.|TRBJ2-5|few
TGTGCCAGCAGCGAAGGGAGAGAGACCCAGTACTTC
CASSEGRETQYF
>TRBV18|TRBD1|TRBJ2-2|.
TGTGCCAGCTCACCCAGACAGGGGGGCACCGGGGAGCTGTTTTTT
CASSPRQGGTGELFF
>TRBV5-1|.|TRBJ2-7|.
TGCGCCAGCAGCTCGGCCACACCCAGGGGAAGCTACGAGCAGTACTTC
CASSSATPRGSYEQYF
>TRBV10-3|.|TRBJ2-1|.
TGTGCCATCAGTGAGTTGGGGGAAAATGAGCAGTTCTTC
CAISELGENEQFF
>TRBV7-8|.|TRBJ2-7|once
TGTGCCAGCAGCTTGACTAGCTACGAGCAGTACTTC
CASSLTSYEQYF
>TRBV2|TRBD1|TRBJ2-1|few
TGTGCCAGCAGCCGACAGGGTGGCTCCTACAATGAGCAGTTCTTC
CASSRQGGSYNEQFF
>TRBV6-4|.|TRBJ1-4|.
TGTGCCAGCAGGCAGGAAGCGGCAACTAATGAAAAACTGTTTTTT
CASRQEAATNEKLFF
>TRBV6-4|.|TRBJ2-1|.
TGTGCCAGCAGTCAGGGAGTTAAGCAGTTCTTC
CASSQGVKQFF
>TRBV27|.|TRBJ2-7|.
TGTGCCAGCAGTTCCCGGACCTACGAGCAGTACTTC
CASSSRTYEQYF
>TRBV29-1|TRBD1|TRBJ2-3|.
TGCAGCGTTGTAGGACAGGGAACAGATACGCAGTATTTT
CSVVGQGTDTQYF
>TRBV10-2|.|TRBJ2-3|.
TGCGCCAGCTCTAGCACAGATACGCAGTATTTT
CASSSTDTQYF
>TRBV2|TRBD1|TRBJ2-7|.
TGTGCCAGTTACCGGGACAGCCTCTCCTACGAGCAGTACTTC
CASYRDSLSYEQYF
>TRBV27|.|TRBJ2-1|few
TGTGCCAGCAGTTTATTTAGGGGAATCTCCTACAATGAGCAGTTCTTC
CASSLFRGISYNEQFF
>TRBV11-2|.|TRBJ2-7|once
TGTGCCAGCAGCCCCGGCAGAAATACCTACGAGCAGTACTTC
CASSPGRNTYEQYF
>TRBV5-5|.|TRBJ2-7|.
TGTGCCAGCATCCCGGGTAGGGCCGTCCTCTACGAGCAGTACTTC
CASIPGRAVLYEQYF
>TRBV4-2|TRBD2|TRBJ2-1|.
TGTGCCAGCAGCCAAGAACTAGCGGGAGGGTACAATGAGCAGTTCTTC
CASSQELAGGYNEQFF
>TRBV5-1|TRBD2|TRBJ2-3|.
TGCGCCAGCAGCTCGGGACTAGCGCCCACTAGCACAGATACGCAGTATTTT
CASSSGLAPTSTDTQYF
>TRBV5-1|.|TRBJ2-5|.
TGCGCCAGCAGCTTGGGAAGAGAGACCCAGTACTTC
CASSLGRETQYF
>TRBV27|.|TRBJ1-5|.
TGTGCCAGCAGTCCCCGGTGGGATCAGCCCCAGCATTTT
CASSPRWDQPQHF
>TRBV7-3|TRBD2|TRBJ2-3|.
TGTGCCAGCAGCTCTGTCCCTCTAGCGGGAGGTGATACGCAGTATTTT
CASSSVPLAGGDTQYF
>TRBV5-4|.|TRBJ1-4|.
TGTGCCAGCAGCTTGGGAGTGGACCCAGGGGAAAAACTGTTTTTT
CASSLGVDPGEKLFF
>TRBV10-3|.|TRBJ1-5|few
TGTGCCATCAGCAGGGACGATCAGCCCCAGCATTTT
CAISRDDQPQHF
>TRBV5-1|.|TRBJ1-5|few
TGCGCCAGCAGTCGAGGGGCCGATCAGCCCCAGCATTTT
CASSRGADQPQHF
>TRBV15|.|TRBJ1-3|.
TGTGCCACCAGCAGAGATAGGATCGACGGAAGCTCTGGAAACACCATATATTTT
CATSRDRIDGSSGNTIYF
>TRBV7-9|TRBD2|TRBJ2-7|medium-sized
TGTGCCAGCAGCCCCTCCACTAGCGGGTACGAGCAGTACTTC
CASSPSTSGYEQYF
>TRBV19|.|TRBJ1-2|.
.
CASTSAGHGYTF
>TRBV4-1|.|TRBJ1-1|.
TGCGCCAGCAGCCAAGGGAAGTATGAACGCTTCTTT
CASSQGKYERFF
>TRBV2|TRBD2|TRBJ2-1|.
TGTGCCAGCAGTGAAAAAGCGGGAGTCTTCAATGAGCAGTTCTTC
CASSEKAGVFNEQFF
>TRBV29-1|TRBD1|TRBJ1-5|.
TGCAGCGCCGGGGAGGGGGCCGGTCAGCCCCAGCATTTT
CSAGEGAGQPQHF
>TRBV6-5|.|TRBJ2-3|.
TGTGCCAGCAAGCCGAGGTCGGCACTCGCAGATACGCAGTATTTT
CASKPRSALADTQYF
>TRBV7-7|TRBD1|TRBJ2-1|.
TGTGCTAGCAGCTTAGCGCTATCAGGGGGCTCCGATGAGCAGTTCTTC
CASSLALSGGSDEQFF
>TRBV29-1|.|TRBJ2-1|.
TGCAGCGTTGAAGATCGGGTTGAGCAGTTCTTC
CSVEDRVEQFF
>TRBV5-4|.|TRBJ1-5|.
TGTGCCAGCAGCTTGGGCGCGGGGGGTCAGCCCCAGCATTTT
CASSLGAGGQPQHF
>TRBV7-2|TRBD2|TRBJ2-7|many
TGTGCCAGCAGCTCACAGGGACTAGCGGGAGGGGAGCAGTACTTC
CASSSQGLAGGEQYF